A single sample gave rise to the 18 T cell receptor beta chains below, sequenced in a study of graft-versus-host responses after intestinal transplantation. Profiling relied on immunoSEQ multiplex PCR, and the TCRdb table lists in-frame clones only, not all of them. The table shows roughly 110,000 clones, with approximately 88% occurring only once. Their target antigens are unknown. The input for sequencing was unstimulated CD4+ T cells sorted from spleen or lymph node cells, taken before transplant. Receptor source: a human donor who was the organ donor for an intestinal transplant.

The chain links TRBV18 to TRBJ1-4; D not resolved. V lost 2 bases, J lost 8 bases, and 15 bases lay in between. This CDR3 spans 15 amino acids. Germline values: CDR1 KGHSH, CDR2 LQKENI. CDR3 bases: TGTGCCAGCTCACCAAGTTCCGGGCCCGCAGAAAAACTGTTTTTT. As protein: CASSPSSGPAEKLFF.

This clone was counted once. The J gene is TRBJ2-7, the V gene TRBV11-3, with D possibly matching TRBD2 (5 bases). CDR1 and CDR2 (germline): SGHNT, YENEEA. The CDR3 contains 13 residues. Deletions cut 5 bases from V and 3 bases from J, with 11 bases between. In nucleotides, the CDR3 is TGTGCCAGCAGCGATCGACTATTCTACGAGCAGTACTTC. Translated, it gives CASSDRLFYEQYF.

The chain recombines TRBV5-1 with TRBJ1-1; 7 bases map to TRBD1. CDR1 and CDR2 from the germline V gene are SGHRS and YFSETQ. Unmatched junction bases numbered 9, after V lost 1 base and J lost 6 bases. The CDR3 contains 15 residues. The CDR3 DNA is TGCGCCAGCAGCTTGTTTCAGAGACAGGGAGCTGAAGCTTTCTTT. Its protein is CASSLFQRQGAEAFF.

The V and J genes are TRBV19 and TRBJ2-7, with TRBD2 matching 8 bases. Per the germline V gene, CDR1 is LNHDA and CDR2 is SQIVND (reference sequence). J was trimmed by 2 bases and V by 5 bases; bases with no gene match: 2. This CDR3 is 13 amino acids long. CDR3 nucleotides: TGTGCCAGTAGTTTGGGACTAGCCTACGAGCAGTACTTC. Protein: CASSLGLAYEQYF.

The chain recombines TRBV11-2 with TRBJ2-5; D unresolved. V gave up 4 bases and J gave up 2 bases, with 8 bases separating them. The CDR3 totals 13 residues. From germline, CDR1 is SGHAT and CDR2 FQNNGV. CDR3 loop: CASSYSVQETQYF. The CDR3 coding sequence is TGTGCCAGCAGCTACAGCGTACAAGAGACCCAGTACTTC.

This rearrangement joins TRBV7-2 to TRBJ2-5; D ambiguous. The CDR3 sequence is 12 residues long. Germline CDR1 and CDR2: SGHTA and FQGNSA. Deletions cut 0 bases from V and 2 bases from J, with 1 base between. CDR3 sequence reads: CASSLAQETQYF. CDR3 DNA sequence: TGTGCCAGCAGCTTAGCGCAAGAGACCCAGTACTTC. The entire variable domain, with the rest obtained from reference TRBV7-2 and TRBJ2-5, is as follows: GAGVSQSPSNKVTEKGKDVELRCDPISGHTALYWYRQSLGQGLEFLIYFQGNSAPDKSGLPSDRFSAERTGGSVSTLTIQRTQQEDSAVYLCASSLAQETQYFGPGTRLLVL.

The chain has TRBV6-5 and TRBJ2-5, with D hard to call. The CDR3 totals 14 residues. Germline CDR1 reads MNHEY; CDR2 reads SVGAGI. V lost 6 bases and J 5 bases, leaving 16 bases between the germline ends. For the CDR3, the DNA is TGTGCCAGCAGACCCCCCGTTCGGACGGAGACCCAGTACTTC. It codes for CASRPPVRTETQYF.

This clone has only a few counts. The genes are TRBV7-6 and TRBJ2-2, with D perhaps matching TRBD1 (5 bases). CDR1 and CDR2 (germline): SGHVS, FNYEAQ. V lost 5 bases and J lost 4, with 17 bases in between. The length of the CDR3 is 16 residues. CDR3 in DNA: TGTGCCAGCAGCCCACCAGCGTCTGGGGCCACCGGGGAGCTGTTTTTT. This codes for CASSPPASGATGELFF.

This chain links TRBV10-3 with TRBJ1-3, with D tentatively TRBD1 (5 bases). Germline CDR1 and CDR2: ENHRY and SYGVKD. Between the trimmed V and J ends, which lost 11 bases and 0 bases, there was a span of 14 bases. The CDR3 consists of 14 residues. The CDR3 DNA reads as TGTGCCCTAAGGGGAGCGGTCTCTGGAAACACCATATATTTT. It encodes CALRGAVSGNTIYF.

The V call is TRBV27, the J call TRBJ1-2; D may be TRBD1 (6 bases). This CDR3 has 14 amino acids. Per germline, CDR1 MNHEY and CDR2 SMNVEV (reference sequence). Trimming removed 6 bases at V and 4 bases at J, with 15 bases between. Written as DNA, the CDR3 is TGTGCCAGCAGCTGGGGGCAGGGCGTCTATGGCTACACCTTC. It encodes CASSWGQGVYGYTF.

The V and J genes are TRBV7-2 and TRBJ2-7; 7 bases are shared with TRBD2. This CDR3 has 16 amino acids. The junction had 6 bases not matched to a gene; V was cut back by 1 base and J by 0 bases. From germline, CDR1 is SGHTA and CDR2 FQGNSA. In DNA form, the CDR3 reads TGTGCCAGCAGCTTAGTTGGTGGGACTACCTCCTACGAGCAGTACTTC. Its protein is CASSLVGGTTSYEQYF.

The chain has TRBV27 and TRBJ2-2; perhaps TRBD1 as D (6 bases). This CDR3 is built from 18 residues. Trimming took off 4 bases at V and 5 bases at J, with 23 bases between the two ends. Germline loops: CDR1 MNHEY, CDR2 SMNVEV (reference sequence). CDR3 sequence (DNA): TGTGCCAGCAGTTCTACAGGGACACCCTCCCGGTGGACCGGGGAGCTGTTTTTT. This encodes CASSSTGTPSRWTGELFF.

The chain joins TRBV6-1 to TRBJ2-7, with D possibly TRBD2 on 6 matching bases. Germline CDR1 reads MNHNS; CDR2 reads SASEGT. V lost 7 bases and J lost 0, with 13 bases in between. This CDR3 is built from 14 residues. The CDR3 DNA sequence: TGTGCCAGCACCGGGGACTTGAGCTCCTACGAGCAGTACTTC. Encoded protein: CASTGDLSSYEQYF.

The rearrangement links TRBV18 to TRBJ2-1; tentatively, D is TRBD2 (6 bases). The CDR3 contains 16 residues. V was cut by 1 base and J by 4 bases, with 14 bases left in between. Germline lookup yields CDR1 KGHSH and CDR2 LQKENI. Here the CDR3 reads CASSPLAVRFYNEQFF. The CDR3 DNA is TGTGCCAGCTCACCACTAGCGGTCAGATTTTACAATGAGCAGTTCTTC. The whole variable domain, filled in from reference TRBV18 and TRBJ2-1, reads NAGVMQNPRHLVRRRGQEARLRCSPMKGHSHVYWYRQLPEEGLKFMVYLQKENIIDESGMPKERFSAEFPKEGPSILRIQQVVRGDSAAYFCASSPLAVRFYNEQFFGPGTRLTVL.

The chain has TRBV27 and TRBJ2-3; D unresolved. Looked up from germline, CDR1 is MNHEY and CDR2 is SMNVEV (reference sequence). Deletions cut 6 bases from V and 0 bases from J, with 10 bases between. The CDR3 has 14 amino acids. The chain's CDR3 is CASRVRISTDTQYF. The CDR3 bases are TGTGCCAGCAGGGTCAGGATTAGCACAGATACGCAGTATTTT.

CDR3 loop: CASSPNSRSGANVLTF. The CDR3 nucleotides are TGTGCCAGCAGCCCTAACTCGAGGTCTGGGGCCAACGTCCTGACTTTC. This rearrangement joins TRBV11-2 to TRBJ2-6; D is unclear. CDR1 and CDR2 from the germline V gene are SGHAT and FQNNGV. The CDR3 runs to 16 residues. The V gene lost 5 bases and the J gene lost 1 base, with 12 bases spanning the gap.

V is TRBV28 and J is TRBJ1-6, with D unresolved. Per germline, CDR1 MDHEN and CDR2 SYDVKM. There are 17 residues in the CDR3. The V end lost 3 bases, the J end lost 7 bases, and 19 bases lay between the germline ends. For the CDR3, the DNA is TGTGCCAGCAGTTTCTCCGCGTTCTGGGTAGGAAATTCACCCCTCCACTTT. Its protein product is CASSFSAFWVGNSPLHF.

The chain uses TRBV5-1 and TRBJ1-1, with TRBD1 as a possible D gene (6 bases). The CDR3 is 15 residues long. Trimming stripped 0 bases from V and 1 base from J, with 10 bases between. Germline loops: CDR1 SGHRS, CDR2 YFSETQ. The CDR3 loop is CASSLAGGPNTEAFF. The CDR3, as DNA: TGCGCCAGCAGCTTGGCGGGGGGCCCGAACACTGAAGCTTTCTTT. The variable domain in full, completed from reference TRBV5-1 and TRBJ1-1, reads KAGVTQTPRYLIKTRGQQVTLSCSPISGHRSVSWYQQTPGQGLQFLFEYFSETQRNKGNFPGRFSGRQFSNSRSEMNVSTLELGDSALYLCASSLAGGPNTEAFFGQGTRLTVV.